One sample yielded the 24 T cell receptor beta chains listed below, sequenced in a study of T cells in Graves' hyperthyroidism and ophthalmopathy. TCR beta CDR3 regions were amplified from RNA transcripts. TCR CDR3 underwent first-round RT-PCR with the HTBI primer set. TCRdb re-called the multiplex PCR reads with MiXCR, one entry per CDR3 protein. The repertoire holds a few hundred thousand distinct CDR3 sequences, with 15% to 18% as singletons. The sequenced material came from blood. The receptor set was obtained from a woman under 30 with Graves' hyperthyroidism that later progressed to Graves' ophthalmopathy.

The chain couples TRBV20-1 to TRBJ2-3, with a tentative D call TRBD2 (6 bases). Per germline, CDR1 DFQATT and CDR2 SNEGSKA (reference sequence). This CDR3 comprises 11 residues. Trimming pared 6 bases from V and 5 bases from J, leaving 9 bases between. The CDR3 here is CSAQAGDTQYF. In DNA, the CDR3 is TGCAGTGCACAAGCGGGAGATACGCAGTATTTT.

In its sample, this clonotype was seen many times. The V gene is TRBV2, the J gene TRBJ1-2; D unresolved. The V gene's germline CDR1 is SNHLY and CDR2 FYNNEI. V was cut by 3 bases and J by 8 bases, with 4 bases left in between. This CDR3 contains 10 residues. The CDR3 bases are TGTGCCAGCAGTGATGGCGGCTACACCTTC. Encoded protein: CASSDGGYTF.

The table lists this clonotype with many counts. The chain employs TRBV28 and TRBJ2-7, with D unresolved. This CDR3 is built from 14 residues. The germline V gene encodes CDR1 MDHEN and CDR2 SYDVKM. V dropped 6 bases and J dropped 2 bases, with 14 bases sitting between them. The CDR3 here is CASRPVPVAYEQYF. The CDR3 DNA is TGTGCCAGCAGGCCGGTTCCTGTGGCCTACGAGCAGTACTTC.

This clonotype was seen ten or more times. The V call is TRBV28, the J call TRBJ2-7; D not resolved. V was trimmed by 3 bases and J by 2 bases, leaving 14 bases between them. CDR1 is MDHEN, CDR2 SYDVKM, per germline. This CDR3 comprises 15 residues. CDR3 loop: CASSLMGIPTYEQYF. CDR3 sequence (DNA): TGTGCCAGCAGTTTGATGGGTATTCCCACCTACGAGCAGTACTTC.

There are many counts of this clonotype. The V and J genes are TRBV7-8 and TRBJ2-3; 16 bases are a match to TRBD2. The trim removed 5 bases at V and 2 bases at J, leaving 4 bases unmatched. The germline V gene has CDR1 SGHVS and CDR2 FQNEAQ. CDR3 length: 17 amino acids. This CDR3 is CASSLGTSGRVTDTQYF. CDR3 nucleotide sequence: TGTGCCAGCAGCCTCGGGACTAGCGGGAGGGTCACAGATACGCAGTATTTT.

This clonotype was seen many times. The chain employs TRBV27 and TRBJ2-3, with 11 bases that match TRBD2. Germline-derived CDR1 and CDR2 are MNHEY and SMNVEV (reference sequence). The CDR3 extends over 17 amino acids. With V trimmed by 6 bases and J by 4 bases, 12 bases remained unmatched. Written as DNA, the CDR3 is TGTGCCAGCAGCCTAGCGGGAGGTTCACCCACTCCAGATACGCAGTATTTT. Translated, it gives CASSLAGGSPTPDTQYF.

In this sample, this clonotype turned up many times. The V gene is TRBV12-3 or TRBV12-4, the J gene TRBJ2-7; D gene unclear. The CDR3 has 12 amino acids. V shed 6 bases and J shed 6 bases, with 12 bases lying between them. CDR3 region: CASRPAAGEQYF. In nucleotides, the CDR3 is TGTGCCAGCAGGCCCGCGGCAGGCGAGCAGTACTTC.

The rearrangement joins TRBV7-9 to TRBJ2-2; D is perhaps TRBD2 (6 bases). CDR1 and CDR2 from the germline V gene are SEHNR and FQNEAQ (reference sequence). The CDR3 runs to 18 residues. V was shortened by 6 bases and J by 0 bases, with 20 bases between the two germline ends. The CDR3 DNA reads as TGTGCCAGCAGACTTAGCGGCCTTTCGATTTCGAACACCGGGGAGCTGTTTTTT. Translating it yields CASRLSGLSISNTGELFF.

The V gene is TRBV20-1, the J gene TRBJ1-5; D is perhaps TRBD1 (5 bases). Trimming took off 4 bases at V and 4 bases at J, with 14 bases between the two ends. The CDR3 runs to 14 residues. CDR1 is DFQATT, CDR2 SNEGSKA, per germline (reference sequence). CDR3 DNA sequence: TGCAGTGCTACGTTAGGGGCGGGAAATCAGCCCCAGCATTTT. Encoded protein: CSATLGAGNQPQHF.

There are many counts of this clonotype. The chain is built from TRBV11-2 and TRBJ2-7; possible D gene TRBD2, 7 bases. In germline, CDR1 is SGHAT, CDR2 FQNNGV. The CDR3 contains 15 residues. The germline V and J ends were trimmed by 1 base and 3 bases, with 13 bases remaining between them. CDR3 sequence (DNA): TGTGCCAGCAGCTTAGTACAGGGAGGGGTCTACGAGCAGTACTTC. It translates to CASSLVQGGVYEQYF.

This clonotype was observed at least ten times. CDR3 in amino acids: CASSLGGRTYGYTF. The CDR3 region has the DNA TGCGCCAGCAGCTTGGGTGGAAGGACCTATGGCTACACCTTC. The chain combines TRBV5-1 with TRBJ1-2; no firm D call. Between the trimmed V and J ends, which lost 0 bases and 4 bases, there was a span of 10 bases. Per the germline V gene, CDR1 is SGHRS and CDR2 is YFSETQ. The CDR3 has 14 residues. Together with reference TRBV5-1 and TRBJ1-2, the CDR3 gives the full variable domain: KAGVTQTPRYLIKTRGQQVTLSCSPISGHRSVSWYQQTPGQGLQFLFEYFSETQRNKGNFPGRFSGRQFSNSRSEMNVSTLELGDSALYLCASSLGGRTYGYTFGSGTRLTVV.

This clonotype was counted ten times or more. The genes are TRBV27 and TRBJ2-7, with D perhaps matching TRBD2 (5 bases). Looked up from germline, CDR1 is MNHEY and CDR2 is SMNVEV (reference sequence). The CDR3 has 15 amino acids. Trimming removed 5 bases from V and 2 bases from J, with 16 bases in between. The CDR3 protein is CASSIRRLGTYEQYF. The CDR3 DNA is TGTGCCAGCAGTATAAGGAGGCTCGGAACCTACGAGCAGTACTTC.

This clonotype appeared a single time. CDR3 sequence reads: CASSYLGSTNEKLFF. CDR3 in DNA: TGTGCCAGCAGCTATCTGGGATCAACTAATGAAAAACTGTTTTTT. The chain links TRBV5-6 to TRBJ1-4; no firm D call. Germline-derived CDR1 and CDR2 are SGHDT and YYEEEE. V was cut by 3 bases and J by 0 bases, with 9 bases left in between. The CDR3 is 15 amino acids.

This clonotype was counted ten times or more. The gene calls are TRBV20-1 and TRBJ2-3; 7 bases line up with TRBD2. The CDR3 runs 16 residues. V was clipped by 3 bases and J by 0 bases; unmatched bases: 9. The germline V gene encodes CDR1 DFQATT and CDR2 SNEGSKA (reference sequence). CDR3 bases: TGCAGTGCTAGCGGGAAGCGGGGCGCAAGCACAGATACGCAGTATTTT. Its translation: CSASGKRGASTDTQYF.

This clonotype was counted many times. The chain combines TRBV2 with TRBJ1-2; TRBD1 is a possible D gene (5 bases). Germline CDR1 reads SNHLY; CDR2 reads FYNNEI. The V end lost 4 bases, the J end lost 5 bases, and 14 bases lay between the germline ends. The CDR3 consists of 14 residues. The CDR3 DNA sequence: TGTGCCAGCAGTGGCGAAACAGGTTCATATGGCTACACCTTC. Residues: CASSGETGSYGYTF.

This clonotype came up many times. The rearrangement joins TRBV3-1 to TRBJ2-7; TRBD2 might be the D (5 bases). This CDR3 is 15 amino acids long. V lost 4 bases, J lost 2 bases, and 15 bases lay in between. The V gene's germline CDR1 is LGHDT and CDR2 YNNKEL (reference sequence). The CDR3 coding sequence is TGTGCCAGCAGCCGCTCTGGACTCGAACCCTACGAGCAGTACTTC. Amino acids: CASSRSGLEPYEQYF.

This clonotype was seen many times. This chain uses TRBV18 with TRBJ2-1, with D possibly being TRBD2 (6 bases). The CDR3 length is 15 residues. From germline, CDR1 is KGHSH and CDR2 LQKENI. Trimming left V 2 bases short and J 2 bases short, with 10 bases between. In nucleotides, the CDR3 is TGTGCCAGCTCACCAACCGGGAGCACCTACAATGAGCAGTTCTTC. This gives the protein CASSPTGSTYNEQFF.

Ten or more counts support this clonotype. This rearrangement joins TRBV5-1 to TRBJ2-2; D gene uncertain. Germline loops: CDR1 SGHRS, CDR2 YFSETQ. This CDR3 contains 13 residues. Trimming stripped 3 bases from V and 7 bases from J, with 10 bases between. The DNA for the CDR3 is TGCGCCAGCAGCTACCGACCGAACGGGGAGCTGTTTTTT. This sequence encodes CASSYRPNGELFF. Looking up the rest from reference TRBV5-1 and TRBJ2-2 gives the full variable domain: KAGVTQTPRYLIKTRGQQVTLSCSPISGHRSVSWYQQTPGQGLQFLFEYFSETQRNKGNFPGRFSGRQFSNSRSEMNVSTLELGDSALYLCASSYRPNGELFFGEGSRLTVL.

About this clonotype: A much larger clone sits a single nucleotide away, making a read error possible. The chain is built from TRBV5-6 and TRBJ2-1, with a weak D call TRBD2 (5 bases). The CDR3 totals 14 residues. CDR1 and CDR2 (germline): SGHDT, YYEEEE. Here the CDR3 reads CASGLGDEYNEQFF. The CDR3 nucleotides read TGTGCCAGCGGCTTGGGAGATGAGTACAATGAGCAGTTCTTC.

This clonotype was found many times. This chain uses TRBV7-2 with TRBJ2-1, with TRBD2 identical over 9 bases. The CDR3 extends over 14 amino acids. CDR1 and CDR2 (germline): SGHTA, FQGNSA. V trimming: 3 bases; J trimming: 10 bases; junction bases outside the gene matches: 7. The CDR3 spells CASSFFGTSNEQFF. In DNA form, the CDR3 reads TGTGCCAGCAGCTTCTTCGGGACTAGCAACGAGCAGTTCTTC.

This clonotype was detected only a few times. The V and J genes are TRBV10-3 and TRBJ2-5; 9 bases line up with TRBD1. CDR1 and CDR2 (germline): ENHRY, SYGVKD. Trimming cost V 4 bases and J 4 bases; bases outside gene matches: 10. The CDR3 loop spans 16 amino acids. The CDR3 region is CAISAGDRELSETQYF. The CDR3 nucleotides are TGTGCCATCAGTGCTGGGGACAGGGAACTCTCAGAGACCCAGTACTTC.

In this sample, this clonotype turned up many times. This sequence joins TRBV20-1 and TRBJ2-7, with TRBD2 identical over 11 bases. CDR3 length: 14 amino acids. Germline CDR1 reads DFQATT; CDR2 reads SNEGSKA (reference sequence). V was pared by 5 bases and J by 0 bases, with 3 bases of the junction left unmatched. CDR3 DNA: TGCAGTGCTGAGACTAGCGGGAACTCCTACGAGCAGTACTTC. It is translated as CSAETSGNSYEQYF.

This clonotype was observed many times. This sequence joins TRBV7-9 and TRBJ2-3; 12 bases align to TRBD2. This CDR3 has 15 residues. V trimming: 5 bases; J trimming: 5 bases; junction bases outside the gene matches: 5. The germline V gene encodes CDR1 SEHNR and CDR2 FQNEAQ (reference sequence). The CDR3 nucleotides are TGTGCCAGCAGCGGCCCTAGCGGGAGGGAAGATACGCAGTATTTT. This gives the protein CASSGPSGREDTQYF.

This clonotype was counted many times. This chain joins TRBV28 and TRBJ2-2; 11 positions match TRBD1. The trim removed 5 bases at V and 0 bases at J, leaving 2 bases unmatched. The CDR3 is made up of 16 amino acids. Germline V CDR1 and CDR2: MDHEN, SYDVKM. The CDR3 reads CASSKGQGANTGELFF. The CDR3 coding sequence is TGTGCCAGCAGTAAGGGACAGGGGGCGAACACCGGGGAGCTGTTTTTT.